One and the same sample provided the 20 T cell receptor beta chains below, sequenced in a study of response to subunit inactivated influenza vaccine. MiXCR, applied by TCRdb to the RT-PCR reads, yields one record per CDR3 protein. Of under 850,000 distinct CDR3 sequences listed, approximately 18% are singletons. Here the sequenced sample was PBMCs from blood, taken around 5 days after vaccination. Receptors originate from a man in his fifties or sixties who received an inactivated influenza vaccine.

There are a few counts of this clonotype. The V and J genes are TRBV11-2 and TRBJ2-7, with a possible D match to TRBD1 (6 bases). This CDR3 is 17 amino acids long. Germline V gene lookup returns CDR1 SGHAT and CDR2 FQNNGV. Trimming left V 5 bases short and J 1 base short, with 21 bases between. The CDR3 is CASSHVNREDGSYEQYF. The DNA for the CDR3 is TGTGCCAGCAGCCACGTTAACAGGGAAGATGGATCCTACGAGCAGTACTTC.

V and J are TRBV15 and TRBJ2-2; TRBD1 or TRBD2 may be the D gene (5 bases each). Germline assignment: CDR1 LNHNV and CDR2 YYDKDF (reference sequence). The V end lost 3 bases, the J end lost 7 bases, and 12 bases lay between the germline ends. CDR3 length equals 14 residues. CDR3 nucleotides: TGTGCCACCAGCAGTACCCTTGGGGGCGGGGAGCTGTTTTTT. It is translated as CATSSTLGGGELFF. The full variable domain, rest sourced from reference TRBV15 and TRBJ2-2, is DAMVIQNPRYQVTQFGKPVTLSCSQTLNHNVMYWYQQKSSQAPKLLFHYYDKDFNNEADTPDNFQSRRPNTSFCFLDIRSPGLGDTAMYLCATSSTLGGGELFFGEGSRLTVL.

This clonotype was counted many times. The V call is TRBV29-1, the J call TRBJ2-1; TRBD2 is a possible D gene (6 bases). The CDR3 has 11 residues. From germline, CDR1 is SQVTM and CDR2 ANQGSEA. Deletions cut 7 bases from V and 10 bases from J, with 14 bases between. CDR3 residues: CSASGTSEQFF. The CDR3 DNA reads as TGCAGCGCCTCTGGGACTTCCGAGCAGTTCTTC.

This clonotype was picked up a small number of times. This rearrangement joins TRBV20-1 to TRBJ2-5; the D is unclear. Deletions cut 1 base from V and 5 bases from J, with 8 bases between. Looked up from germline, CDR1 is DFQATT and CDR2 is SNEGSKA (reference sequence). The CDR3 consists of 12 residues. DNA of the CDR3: TGCAGTGCTAGAGGATCCGGGGAGACCCAGTACTTC. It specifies CSARGSGETQYF.

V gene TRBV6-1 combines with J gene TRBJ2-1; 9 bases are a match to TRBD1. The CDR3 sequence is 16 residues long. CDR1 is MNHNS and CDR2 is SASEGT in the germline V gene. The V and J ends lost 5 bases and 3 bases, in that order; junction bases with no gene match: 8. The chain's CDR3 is CASSKQGAFFYNEQFF. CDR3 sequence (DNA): TGTGCCAGCAGTAAACAGGGGGCGTTTTTCTACAATGAGCAGTTCTTC.

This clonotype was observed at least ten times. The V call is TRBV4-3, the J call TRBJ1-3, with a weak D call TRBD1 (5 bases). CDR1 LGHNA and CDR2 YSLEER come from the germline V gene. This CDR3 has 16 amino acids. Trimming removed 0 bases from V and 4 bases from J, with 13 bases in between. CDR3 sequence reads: CASSQDYGGSGNTIYF. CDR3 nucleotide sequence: TGCGCCAGCAGCCAAGATTATGGGGGATCCGGAAACACCATATATTTT.

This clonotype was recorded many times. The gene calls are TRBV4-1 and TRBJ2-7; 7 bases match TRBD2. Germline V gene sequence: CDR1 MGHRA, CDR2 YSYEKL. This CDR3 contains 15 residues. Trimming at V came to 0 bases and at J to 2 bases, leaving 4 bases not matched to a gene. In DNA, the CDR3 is TGCGCCAGCAGCCAAGATGATGGGGGGGCCTACGAGCAGTACTTC. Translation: CASSQDDGGAYEQYF.

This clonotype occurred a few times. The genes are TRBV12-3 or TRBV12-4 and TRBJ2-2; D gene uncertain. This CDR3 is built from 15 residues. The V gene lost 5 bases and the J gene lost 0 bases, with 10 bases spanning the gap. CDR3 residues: CASSPRLANTGELFF. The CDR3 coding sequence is TGTGCCAGCAGTCCCAGACTCGCGAACACCGGGGAGCTGTTTTTT.

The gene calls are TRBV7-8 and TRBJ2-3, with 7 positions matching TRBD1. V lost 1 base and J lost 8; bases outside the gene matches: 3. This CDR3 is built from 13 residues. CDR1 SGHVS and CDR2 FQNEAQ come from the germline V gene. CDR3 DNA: TGTGCCAGCAGCTTAGACGAGGGGGCTACGCAGTATTTT. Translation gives CASSLDEGATQYF.

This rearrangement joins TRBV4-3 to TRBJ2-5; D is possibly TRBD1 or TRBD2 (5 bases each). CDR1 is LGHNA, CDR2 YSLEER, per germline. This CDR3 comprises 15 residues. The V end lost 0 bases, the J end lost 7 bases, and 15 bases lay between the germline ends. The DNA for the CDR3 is TGCGCCAGCAGCCAAGACACCTCCGGGGCCGGGACCCAGTACTTC. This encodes CASSQDTSGAGTQYF.

CDR3: CAWSRTGYSYEQYF. CDR3 bases: TGTGCCTGGAGTCGGACAGGGTACTCCTACGAGCAGTACTTC. This chain joins TRBV30 and TRBJ2-7, with 8 nucleotides matching TRBD1. The CDR3 consists of 14 residues. Losses at the gene ends were 2 bases for V and 0 bases for J; bases not matched to a gene: 3. The V gene's germline CDR1 is GTSNPN and CDR2 SVGIG (reference sequence).

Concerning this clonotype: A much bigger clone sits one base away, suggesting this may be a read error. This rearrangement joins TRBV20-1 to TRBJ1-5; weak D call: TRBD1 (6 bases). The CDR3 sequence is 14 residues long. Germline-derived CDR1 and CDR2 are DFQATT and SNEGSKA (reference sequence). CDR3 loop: CSALSSGGNQHQHF. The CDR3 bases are TGCAGTGCTCTCTCGTCGGGGGGCAATCAGCACCAGCATTTT.

CDR3 protein: CSVHTGDPNTGELFF. The DNA of the CDR3 is TGCAGCGTTCATACAGGGGACCCGAACACCGGGGAGCTGTTTTTT. This chain links TRBV29-1 with TRBJ2-2, with 7 nucleotides matching TRBD1. With 5 bases clipped from V and 0 bases from J, the junction kept 6 bases outside the gene matches. The CDR3 runs to 15 residues. Germline assignment: CDR1 SQVTM and CDR2 ANQGSEA.

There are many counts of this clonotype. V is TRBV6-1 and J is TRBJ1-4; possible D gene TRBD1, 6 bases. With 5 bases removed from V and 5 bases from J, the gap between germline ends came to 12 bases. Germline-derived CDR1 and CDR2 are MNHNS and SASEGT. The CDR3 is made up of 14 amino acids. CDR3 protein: CASSRRDRNEKLFF. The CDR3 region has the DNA TGTGCCAGCAGTCGGCGAGACAGGAATGAAAAACTGTTTTTT.

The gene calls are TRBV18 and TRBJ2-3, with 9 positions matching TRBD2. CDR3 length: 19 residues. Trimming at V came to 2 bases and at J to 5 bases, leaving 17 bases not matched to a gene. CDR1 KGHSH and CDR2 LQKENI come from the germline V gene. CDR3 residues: CASSPGTKRVAGGRDTQYF. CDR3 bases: TGTGCCAGCTCACCAGGGACGAAACGTGTTGCGGGGGGGCGAGATACGCAGTATTTT. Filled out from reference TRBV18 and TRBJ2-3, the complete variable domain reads NAGVMQNPRHLVRRRGQEARLRCSPMKGHSHVYWYRQLPEEGLKFMVYLQKENIIDESGMPKERFSAEFPKEGPSILRIQQVVRGDSAAYFCASSPGTKRVAGGRDTQYFGPGTRLTVL.

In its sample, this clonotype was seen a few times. The CDR3 bases are TGTGCCAGCAGTTACCCCGGCGGATCCTACGAGCAGTACTTC. It translates to CASSYPGGSYEQYF. The chain recombines TRBV6-2 or TRBV6-3 with TRBJ2-7, with D uncertain. CDR3 length equals 14 residues. The germline V and J ends were trimmed by 2 bases and 1 base, with 9 bases remaining between them. CDR1 MNHEY and CDR2 SVGEGT come from the germline V gene.

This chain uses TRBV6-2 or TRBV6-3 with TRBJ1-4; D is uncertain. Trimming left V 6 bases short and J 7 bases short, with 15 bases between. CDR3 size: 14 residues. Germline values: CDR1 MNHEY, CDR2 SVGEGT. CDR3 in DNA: TGTGCCAGCAGCCAGACCGGTCTGCGTGAAAAACTGTTTTTT. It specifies CASSQTGLREKLFF.

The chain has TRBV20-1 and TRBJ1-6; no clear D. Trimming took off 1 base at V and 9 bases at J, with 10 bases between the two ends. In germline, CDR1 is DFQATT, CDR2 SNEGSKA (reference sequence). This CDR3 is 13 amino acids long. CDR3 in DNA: TGCAGTGCTAGAGGGGAGGCTAGTTCACCCCTCCACTTT. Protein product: CSARGEASSPLHF.

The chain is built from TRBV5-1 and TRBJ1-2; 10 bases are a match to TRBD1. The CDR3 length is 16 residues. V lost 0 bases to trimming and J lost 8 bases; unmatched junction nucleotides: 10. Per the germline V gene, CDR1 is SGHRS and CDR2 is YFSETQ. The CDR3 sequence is CASSLAGSGTGDGYTF. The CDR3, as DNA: TGCGCCAGCAGCTTGGCTGGTTCCGGGACAGGGGACGGCTACACCTTC.

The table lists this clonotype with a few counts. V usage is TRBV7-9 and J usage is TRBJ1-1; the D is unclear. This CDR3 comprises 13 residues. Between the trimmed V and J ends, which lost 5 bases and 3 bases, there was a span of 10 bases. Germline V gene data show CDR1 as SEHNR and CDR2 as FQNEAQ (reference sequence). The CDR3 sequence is CASSLHRDTEAFF. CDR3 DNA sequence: TGTGCCAGCAGCCTTCATAGGGACACTGAAGCTTTCTTT.